One sample yielded the 30 T cell receptor beta chains listed below, sequenced in a study of beta chain features in type 1 diabetes. Their antigens are not known. The authors reverse transcribed all of the isolated RNA, so sequencing captured expressed TCRB transcripts. The assay was immunoSEQ multiplex PCR, and TCRdb's table has in-frame clones only and misses some. The sample comprises under 200,000 clones, around 8% of which are singletons, and under 0.65% rests with the top ten. Study outcomes and limitations: Across all four CD4+ subsets, people with type 1 diabetes showed modestly shorter TCRB CDR3s.

The sample was central memory CD4+ T cells from blood. These receptors originate from a young woman with type 1 diabetes.

Many counts were recorded for this clone. The CDR3 coding sequence is TGTGCCAGCAGCATACAGGGCCGGGAGACCCAGTACTTC. It specifies CASSIQGRETQYF. V gene TRBV7-3 combines with J gene TRBJ2-5, with a tentative D call TRBD1 (6 bases). The CDR3 covers 13 residues. The V gene lost 5 bases and the J gene lost 5 bases, with 12 bases spanning the gap. Germline CDR1 and CDR2: SGHTA and FQGTGA.

In its sample, this clone was seen a few times. The V call is TRBV27, the J call TRBJ2-5; 10 nucleotides align to TRBD2. V was clipped by 5 bases and J by 4 bases; unmatched bases: 7. Germline assignment: CDR1 MNHEY and CDR2 SMNVEV (reference sequence). The CDR3 loop spans 15 amino acids. The CDR3 nucleotides read TGTGCCAGCAGTCCCAGCGGGAGGGTGGGAGAGACCCAGTACTTC. The encoded protein is CASSPSGRVGETQYF.

This clone was observed a few times. The chain carries TRBV10-3 and TRBJ2-1, with 9 nucleotides matching TRBD2. This CDR3 is built from 15 residues. J gave up 3 bases and V 4 bases, and 4 bases lay outside the gene matches. The germline V gene has CDR1 ENHRY and CDR2 SYGVKD. The DNA for the CDR3 is TGTGCCATCAGTGGGTCTAGCGGGGTCTACAATGAGCAGTTCTTC. Amino acid sequence: CAISGSSGVYNEQFF.

This clone was seen a few times. The rearrangement joins TRBV5-1 to TRBJ1-1, with a tentative D call TRBD1 (6 bases). Germline V gene lookup returns CDR1 SGHRS and CDR2 YFSETQ. This CDR3 is 15 amino acids long. Deletions cut 1 base from V and 4 bases from J, with 14 bases between. The CDR3 sequence is CASSLYSRDTTEAFF. The CDR3 coding sequence is TGCGCCAGCAGCTTGTACTCCAGGGACACCACTGAAGCTTTCTTT.

This clone was detected only a few times. The V call is TRBV4-3, the J call TRBJ2-1; the D gene is possibly TRBD2 (5 bases). In germline, CDR1 is LGHNA, CDR2 YSLEER. The CDR3 covers 15 residues. Trimming stripped 1 base from V and 6 bases from J, with 13 bases between. This CDR3 reads CASSQGGLGRNEQFF. CDR3 in DNA: TGCGCCAGCAGCCAAGGAGGACTCGGTCGCAATGAGCAGTTCTTC.

This clone was counted only a few times. The genes are TRBV6-5 and TRBJ2-5; TRBD2 matches 8 bases. Germline V lookup: CDR1 MNHEY, CDR2 SVGAGI. Germline trimming cut 6 bases from V and 5 bases from J; bases unmatched to any gene: 8. The CDR3 consists of 14 residues. CDR3 DNA sequence: TGTGCCAGCAGATCCGGGACTAGTGAGGAGACCCAGTACTTC. Residues: CASRSGTSEETQYF.

This clone was detected a few times. J is TRBJ1-2 and V is TRBV18; TRBD1 matches 12 bases. The V gene's germline CDR1 is KGHSH and CDR2 LQKENI. This CDR3 comprises 16 residues. Unmatched junction bases numbered 10, after V lost 3 bases and J lost 8 bases. DNA for the CDR3: TGTGCCAGCTCACCGAATCCGGGACAGGGGGCAGGAGGCTACACCTTC. As protein: CASSPNPGQGAGGYTF.

This clone was seen more than once but under ten times. V usage is TRBV4-3 and J usage is TRBJ2-5, with 7 bases aligning to TRBD1. CDR3 length equals 15 residues. V was pared by 1 base and J by 5 bases, with 7 bases of the junction left unmatched. CDR1 and CDR2 (germline): LGHNA, YSLEER. CDR3 residues: CASSQGNGQAETQYF. As DNA, the CDR3 is TGCGCCAGCAGCCAAGGGAACGGACAGGCCGAGACCCAGTACTTC.

In its sample, this clone was seen a few times. This rearrangement joins TRBV29-1 to TRBJ1-2, with TRBD1 identical over 8 bases. J lost 4 bases, V lost 7 bases, and 8 bases had no gene match. CDR3 length: 13 amino acids. Germline V gene lookup returns CDR1 SQVTM and CDR2 ANQGSEA. The CDR3 DNA sequence: TGCAGCGCGACGGTGACAGGGGCCTATGGCTACACCTTC. Translating gives CSATVTGAYGYTF.

There are a few counts of this clone. The chain couples TRBV4-3 to TRBJ2-2; D is ambiguous. The germline CDR1 and CDR2 sequences are LGHNA and YSLEER. The CDR3 totals 18 residues. V lost 1 base to trimming and J lost 7 bases, with 22 bases between them. In DNA form, the CDR3 reads TGCGCCAGCAGCCAAGCGATTTTCCCGACACAGCAAAACGGGGAGCTGTTTTTT. This translates into CASSQAIFPTQQNGELFF.

V usage is TRBV14 and J usage is TRBJ1-2; tentative D call: TRBD1 (5 bases). The V gene's germline CDR1 is SGHDN and CDR2 FVKESK. The V gene lost 2 bases and the J gene lost 4 bases, with 8 bases spanning the gap. The CDR3 consists of 13 residues. The chain's CDR3 is CASSQLQAYGYTF. The CDR3 DNA is TGTGCCAGCAGCCAACTACAGGCCTATGGCTACACCTTC.

This clone has just a few counts. The chain couples TRBV7-3 to TRBJ2-5; D may be TRBD2 (5 bases). The germline V gene has CDR1 SGHTA and CDR2 FQGTGA. The CDR3 is 12 residues long. With 5 bases removed from V and 1 base from J, the gap between germline ends came to 5 bases. The CDR3 DNA follows: TGTGCCAGCAGCCGGGGCCAAGAGACCCAGTACTTC. Residues: CASSRGQETQYF.

The rearrangement joins TRBV5-1 to TRBJ2-5; 9 positions match TRBD1. Germline CDR1 reads SGHRS; CDR2 reads YFSETQ. The V segment lost 4 bases and the J segment 2 bases; nucleotides outside the gene matches: 12. The CDR3 is 17 amino acids. The CDR3 is CASSLGAATGGQETQYF. As DNA, the CDR3 is TGCGCCAGCAGCCTGGGGGCTGCGACAGGGGGGCAAGAGACCCAGTACTTC.

This chain uses TRBV5-1 with TRBJ2-3, with 8 bases lining up with TRBD1. Germline-derived CDR1 and CDR2 are SGHRS and YFSETQ. This CDR3 has 14 residues. The V gene end was trimmed by 4 bases and the J gene end by 6 bases; junction bases not matched to a gene: 7. The chain's CDR3 is CASSLTGVADTQYF. CDR3 sequence (DNA): TGCGCCAGCAGCCTGACAGGGGTCGCGGATACGCAGTATTTT.

This clone has more than one count but fewer than ten. V gene TRBV7-6 combines with J gene TRBJ1-5; possible D gene TRBD1, 5 bases. This CDR3 region has 15 residues. Germline V gives CDR1 SGHVS, CDR2 FNYEAQ. The V end was cut by 5 bases, the J end by 2 bases, with 13 bases between. The CDR3 sequence: CASSPVGGGNQPQHF. The CDR3 nucleotides read TGTGCCAGCAGCCCAGTCGGGGGAGGCAATCAGCCCCAGCATTTT.

The chain joins TRBV7-9 to TRBJ2-7, with TRBD2 identical over 8 bases. Trimming removed 5 bases from V and 0 bases from J; junction bases left unmatched: 6. Germline loops: CDR1 SEHNR, CDR2 FQNEAQ (reference sequence). The CDR3 sequence is 15 residues long. CDR3 in DNA: TGTGCCAGCAGCCCGGGGGGGGCCCTCTCCTACGAGCAGTACTTC. Translated: CASSPGGALSYEQYF.

The table lists this clone with a few counts. The V and J genes are TRBV9 and TRBJ1-4; 9 bases line up with TRBD1. The germline V gene encodes CDR1 SGDLS and CDR2 YYNGEE. The CDR3 is 14 amino acids. The V segment lost 3 bases and the J segment 8 bases; nucleotides outside the gene matches: 5. CDR3: CASSAGQGTEKLFF. CDR3 nucleotides: TGTGCCAGCAGCGCCGGACAGGGGACGGAAAAACTGTTTTTT.

CDR3 protein: CASSVQSNQPQHF. In DNA form, the CDR3 reads TGTGCCAGCAGTGTTCAGAGCAATCAGCCCCAGCATTTT. The chain recombines TRBV6-4 with TRBJ1-5; D unresolved. Trimming took 4 bases from V and 1 from J, leaving 5 bases between them. The V gene's germline CDR1 is MRHNA and CDR2 SNTAGT. The CDR3 sequence is 13 residues long.

This clone was seen a few times. The V and J genes are TRBV5-4 and TRBJ1-4; 9 nucleotides agree with TRBD1. The V segment lost 3 bases and the J segment 8 bases; nucleotides outside the gene matches: 2. This CDR3 contains 13 residues. CDR1 is SGHNT and CDR2 is YYREEE in the germline V gene (reference sequence). The CDR3 region is CASSSGTGEKLFF. DNA of the CDR3: TGTGCCAGCAGCTCGGGGACAGGGGAAAAACTGTTTTTT.

This chain joins TRBV7-2 and TRBJ1-2; the D is unclear. V shed 7 bases and J shed 8 bases, with 17 bases lying between them. Per germline, CDR1 SGHTA and CDR2 FQGNSA. CDR3 length: 13 residues. The CDR3 sequence is CASTLDVIRGYTF. CDR3 DNA sequence: TGTGCCAGCACCCTAGACGTTATAAGGGGCTACACCTTC.

The sample holds a few counts of this clone. V is TRBV7-9 and J is TRBJ2-5; the match to TRBD1 covers 9 bases. Germline V CDR1 and CDR2: SEHNR, FQNEAQ (reference sequence). J gave up 4 bases and V 3 bases, and 3 bases lay outside the gene matches. The CDR3 has 14 amino acids. In DNA, the CDR3 is TGTGCCAGCAGCTTCACAGGGGGCGGAGAGACCCAGTACTTC. Its translation: CASSFTGGGETQYF.

Points on this clone: The sample contains more than one DNA sequence encoding this CDR3. The chain employs TRBV6-5 and TRBJ1-4, with D unresolved. The CDR3 covers 16 residues. V was clipped by 0 bases and J by 0 bases, with 8 bases between them. The germline gives CDR1 MNHEY, CDR2 SVGAGI. CDR3 DNA: TGTGCCAGCAGTTACTCGGCTAGAGCAACTAATGAAAAACTGTTTTTT. Protein sequence: CASSYSARATNEKLFF.

The J gene is TRBJ2-3, the V gene TRBV7-2; 8 positions match TRBD2. Germline loops: CDR1 SGHTA, CDR2 FQGNSA. CDR3 length equals 16 residues. J was trimmed by 4 bases and V by 3 bases; bases with no gene match: 9. The CDR3 here is CASSFRSGRSSDTQYF. The CDR3 region has the DNA TGTGCCAGCAGCTTCAGGAGCGGGAGATCTTCAGATACGCAGTATTTT.

The V call is TRBV7-2, the J call TRBJ2-3, with TRBD2 matching 9 bases. The CDR3 contains 17 residues. The V gene's germline CDR1 is SGHTA and CDR2 FQGNSA. J gave up 2 bases and V 3 bases, and 9 bases lay outside the gene matches. The CDR3 sequence is CASSFGTSNSPTDTQYF. The CDR3 region has the DNA TGTGCCAGCAGCTTTGGGACTAGCAATTCCCCCACAGATACGCAGTATTTT.

This clone appeared a few times. This chain joins TRBV14 and TRBJ1-1; no clear D. Germline V gene sequence: CDR1 SGHDN, CDR2 FVKESK. Trimming took 8 bases from V and 4 from J, leaving 11 bases between them. The CDR3 consists of 12 residues. The CDR3 DNA is TGTGCCAGCCGACATCTCGGCACTGAAGCTTTCTTT. Translating gives CASRHLGTEAFF.

This clone came up a few times. The V and J genes are TRBV15 and TRBJ2-1; the D is unclear. Germline V gene sequence: CDR1 LNHNV, CDR2 YYDKDF (reference sequence). V lost 0 bases, J lost 10 bases, and 4 bases lay in between. The CDR3 loop spans 11 amino acids. As DNA, the CDR3 is TGTGCCACCAGCAGAGATGGCGAGCAGTTCTTC. Translation: CATSRDGEQFF.

This clone was detected only a few times. The chain recombines TRBV9 with TRBJ2-1; TRBD2 might be the D (5 bases). The length of the CDR3 is 15 residues. Germline CDR1 is SGDLS and CDR2 is YYNGEE. V was pared by 1 base and J by 9 bases, with 17 bases between. The CDR3 here is CASSVPSVAGGEQFF. The CDR3 nucleotides read TGTGCCAGCAGCGTACCATCCGTGGCGGGCGGTGAGCAGTTCTTC.

This clone turned up a few times. The chain uses TRBV11-2 and TRBJ1-1, with D possibly TRBD1 on 5 matching bases. The CDR3 is made up of 13 amino acids. The germline V and J ends were trimmed by 3 bases and 2 bases, with 7 bases remaining between them. Germline CDR1 and CDR2: SGHAT and FQNNGV. CDR3 protein: CASSFQGNTEAFF. The CDR3 region has the DNA TGTGCCAGCAGCTTCCAGGGCAACACTGAAGCTTTCTTT. Based on the CDR3 plus reference TRBV11-2 and TRBJ1-1, the full variable domain is EAGVAQSPRYKIIEKRQSVAFWCNPISGHATLYWYQQILGQGPKLLIQFQNNGVVDDSQLPKDRFSAERLKGVDSTLKIQPAKLEDSAVYLCASSFQGNTEAFFGQGTRLTVV.

The chain couples TRBV28 to TRBJ2-1; no reliable D call. Germline V gene sequence: CDR1 MDHEN, CDR2 SYDVKM. The CDR3 contains 11 residues. The germline V and J ends were trimmed by 7 bases and 7 bases, with 8 bases remaining between them. The CDR3 bases are TGTGCCAGCAACATCTGGAATGAGCAGTTCTTC. It encodes CASNIWNEQFF.

This clone was picked up a small number of times. The rearrangement uses TRBV5-1 and TRBJ1-1; perhaps TRBD1 as D (6 bases). The CDR3 sequence is 14 residues long. V was clipped by 0 bases and J by 1 base, with 7 bases between them. The V gene's germline CDR1 is SGHRS and CDR2 YFSETQ. The CDR3 reads CASSLGDKNTEAFF. DNA for the CDR3: TGCGCCAGCAGCTTGGGGGACAAGAACACTGAAGCTTTCTTT.